This TCR beta chain was sequenced for a study of cytotoxic CD8 clonotypes in ibrutinib-treated CLL. This clone was counted a few times. Germline values: CDR1 SGHTS, CDR2 YDEGEE. CDR3 size: 13 residues. V was pared by 4 bases and J by 3 bases, with 10 bases between. TCRdb's copy holds only in-frame clones and misses some; the assay was immunoSEQ multiplex PCR. This sample carries 60,000 to 65,000 clones, approximately 54% of them seen once, and the ten largest clones take around 15%. The chain carries TRBV5-8 and TRBJ1-2; unclear D gene. The TCR was taken from a human donor with chronic lymphocytic leukemia. The source was PBMCs, collected after 12 months of ibrutinib treatment. This CDR3 is CASSPYRDYGYTF. The CDR3 DNA is TGTGCCAGCAGCCCTTATAGGGACTATGGCTACACCTTC.